The rows below give T cell receptor beta chains drawn from one sample of a study of cytomegalovirus exposure and HLA in healthy donors. The protocol was immunoSEQ multiplex PCR, while the TCRdb copy is restricted to in-frame clones and leaves out a portion. The repertoire holds roughly 120,000 clones, with roughly 70% as singletons. Input material: PBMCs. Every receptor here comes from a young woman in good health and CMV-seronegative. CDR3s include the opening cysteine and the closing phenylalanine or tryptophan. The D gene is left open where the match is weak. A row's size may be missing; if present it is once, few, many or a size class.

CDR3nt: TGCGCCAGCAGCCAAGGTCGGGTCTACCAAGAGACCCAGTACTTC; CDR3aa: CASSQGRVYQETQYF; d_gene: NA; v_gene: TRBV4-1; abundance: few; j_gene: TRBJ2-5
CDR3nt: TGTGCCAGCACTCTTACTAGCGTCGGAGAGCAGTTCTTC; CDR3aa: CASTLTSVGEQFF; d_gene: TRBD2; v_gene: TRBV6-6; abundance: NA; j_gene: TRBJ2-1
CDR3nt: TGCGCCAGCAGTGCCGCAACAGGGTACCAAGAGACCCAGTACTTC; CDR3aa: CASSAATGYQETQYF; d_gene: NA; v_gene: TRBV10-1; abundance: NA; j_gene: TRBJ2-5
CDR3nt: TGCGCCAGCAGCGTCAGGGGGCAGGAAAGGATGAACACTGAAGCTTTCTTT; CDR3aa: CASSVRGQERMNTEAFF; d_gene: TRBD1; v_gene: TRBV5-1; abundance: NA; j_gene: TRBJ1-1
CDR3nt: TGTGCCAGCAGCGACCAGGGCTTGAACACTGAAGCTTTCTTT; CDR3aa: CASSDQGLNTEAFF; d_gene: NA; v_gene: TRBV7-2; abundance: once; j_gene: TRBJ1-1
CDR3nt: TGCGCCAGCAGCTTGGTAGGGGCTAGTCAAATAGAGACCCAGTACTTC; CDR3aa: CASSLVGASQIETQYF; d_gene: NA; v_gene: TRBV5-1; abundance: NA; j_gene: TRBJ2-5
CDR3nt: TGTGCCAGCAGGTCGACTAGAGAGAAGAGCAATGAGCAGTTCTTC; CDR3aa: CASRSTREKSNEQFF; d_gene: NA; v_gene: TRBV6-1; abundance: NA; j_gene: TRBJ2-1
CDR3nt: TGTGCCAGCAGCTTGACTAGCGGGGGGGCGAGGAATGAGCAGTTCTTC; CDR3aa: CASSLTSGGARNEQFF; d_gene: TRBD2; v_gene: TRBV7-6; abundance: NA; j_gene: TRBJ2-1
CDR3nt: TGTGCCAGCCAGGGACAGGCGGTTTCACCCCTCCACTTT; CDR3aa: CASQGQAVSPLHF; d_gene: TRBD1; v_gene: TRBV2; abundance: NA; j_gene: TRBJ1-6
CDR3nt: TGTGCCAGCAGTTTCGACAGAACCAATGAAAAACTGTTTTTT; CDR3aa: CASSFDRTNEKLFF; d_gene: NA; v_gene: TRBV28; abundance: once; j_gene: TRBJ1-4
CDR3nt: TGTGCCAGCAGCACAGGGGCATCCTATAATTCACCCCTCCACTTT; CDR3aa: CASSTGASYNSPLHF; d_gene: TRBD1; v_gene: TRBV7-9; abundance: NA; j_gene: TRBJ1-6
CDR3nt: TGTGCCAGCAGCGCCGGGGGAGGGGGCAATCAGCCCCAGCATTTT; CDR3aa: CASSAGGGGNQPQHF; d_gene: NA; v_gene: TRBV9; abundance: NA; j_gene: TRBJ1-5
CDR3nt: TGTGCCAGCAGAGGACTAGCGGGGGACCTACCCTCCTACAATGAGCAGTTCTTC; CDR3aa: CASRGLAGDLPSYNEQFF; d_gene: TRBD2; v_gene: TRBV6-4; abundance: NA; j_gene: TRBJ2-1
CDR3nt: TGTGCCAGCAGTGTAGGACTAGCCGGATCCTACGAGCAGTACTTC; CDR3aa: CASSVGLAGSYEQYF; d_gene: TRBD2; v_gene: TRBV2; abundance: NA; j_gene: TRBJ2-7
CDR3nt: TGTGCCAGCAGTTTATCCCAGACCTACGAGCAGTACTTC; CDR3aa: CASSLSQTYEQYF; d_gene: NA; v_gene: TRBV27; abundance: few; j_gene: TRBJ2-7
CDR3nt: TGTGCCAGCAGCCCATCCCGAGGCGGGCAGTACTTC; CDR3aa: CASSPSRGGQYF; d_gene: NA; v_gene: TRBV5-6; abundance: NA; j_gene: TRBJ2-7
CDR3nt: TGTGCCAGCAGTTACTCAGGAGGGAGCAATCAGCCCCAGCATTTT; CDR3aa: CASSYSGGSNQPQHF; d_gene: NA; v_gene: TRBV6-6; abundance: NA; j_gene: TRBJ1-5
CDR3nt: TGTGCCAGCAGTCCGCCAGGTATGCTAAACTACAATGAGCAGTTCTTC; CDR3aa: CASSPPGMLNYNEQFF; d_gene: NA; v_gene: TRBV28; abundance: NA; j_gene: TRBJ2-1
CDR3nt: TGTGCCAGCAGCCAAGTGGCAGGGGTGGGAGAAAAACTGTTTTTT; CDR3aa: CASSQVAGVGEKLFF; d_gene: NA; v_gene: TRBV14; abundance: NA; j_gene: TRBJ1-4
CDR3nt: TGTGCCTGGAGGGCCACAGATACGCAGTATTTT; CDR3aa: CAWRATDTQYF; d_gene: NA; v_gene: TRBV30; abundance: NA; j_gene: TRBJ2-3
CDR3nt: TGTGCCAGCACTGAACCGGACAGGGAGTTCACTGAAGCTTTCTTT; CDR3aa: CASTEPDREFTEAFF; d_gene: TRBD1; v_gene: TRBV2; abundance: NA; j_gene: TRBJ1-1
CDR3nt: TGTGCCAGCAGCTTAGTGGGGCCGATTCCCTCTGGAAACACCATATATTTT; CDR3aa: CASSLVGPIPSGNTIYF; d_gene: NA; v_gene: TRBV7-9; abundance: NA; j_gene: TRBJ1-3
CDR3nt: TGTGCCAGCAGTTACGGTCGGGGTAGCAATCAGCCCCAGCATTTT; CDR3aa: CASSYGRGSNQPQHF; d_gene: NA; v_gene: TRBV6-5; abundance: NA; j_gene: TRBJ1-5
CDR3nt: TGTGCCAGCAGCGCAAGGAGCCGGGACAGAACTTACGAGCAGTACTTC; CDR3aa: CASSARSRDRTYEQYF; d_gene: NA; v_gene: TRBV21-1; abundance: NA; j_gene: TRBJ2-7
CDR3nt: TGTGCCAGCAGCCAAGATCCGGGACAGGGCTACAATCAGCCCCAGCATTTT; CDR3aa: CASSQDPGQGYNQPQHF; d_gene: TRBD1; v_gene: TRBV4-2; abundance: NA; j_gene: TRBJ1-5
CDR3nt: TGCGCCAGCAGCGCGGATCGCGACCTCCAGCCCCAGCATTTT; CDR3aa: CASSADRDLQPQHF; d_gene: NA; v_gene: TRBV4-1; abundance: NA; j_gene: TRBJ1-5
CDR3nt: TGTGCCAGCCAGGGGGGAGGTAGGACTGAAGCTTTCTTT; CDR3aa: CASQGGGRTEAFF; d_gene: TRBD1; v_gene: TRBV6-5; abundance: NA; j_gene: TRBJ1-1
CDR3nt: TGTGCCACCACCGCAGGGTCAGGCGAGCCCCAAACTTGGTATGGCTACACCTTC; CDR3aa: CATTAGSGEPQTWYGYTF; d_gene: NA; v_gene: TRBV15; abundance: NA; j_gene: TRBJ1-2
CDR3nt: TGTGCCAGCAGGCCAGGGTTCGGGGGGGTCCTCGGCTACACCTTC; CDR3aa: CASRPGFGGVLGYTF; d_gene: NA; v_gene: TRBV2; abundance: NA; j_gene: TRBJ1-2
CDR3nt: TGTGCCAGCAGCCTAAACGGCAGGGGGACGTTTGGCTATGGCTACACCTTC; CDR3aa: CASSLNGRGTFGYGYTF; d_gene: TRBD1; v_gene: TRBV13; abundance: few; j_gene: TRBJ1-2
CDR3nt: TGTGCCAGCAGTGAATTAACTGAAGCTTTCTTT; CDR3aa: CASSELTEAFF; d_gene: NA; v_gene: TRBV6-1; abundance: NA; j_gene: TRBJ1-1
CDR3nt: TGTGCCAGCAGTCCCCTTCCGGAAAAACTGTTTTTT; CDR3aa: CASSPLPEKLFF; d_gene: NA; v_gene: TRBV28; abundance: NA; j_gene: TRBJ1-4
CDR3nt: TGTGCTAGCAGCTTAGAACCGACAGGGGAGCAGGGGCAGTTCTTC; CDR3aa: CASSLEPTGEQGQFF; d_gene: TRBD1; v_gene: TRBV7-7; abundance: NA; j_gene: TRBJ2-1
CDR3nt: TGTGCCAGCAGCCGAGTACAGGGGGCTGTTGGAACTAATGAAAAACTGTTTTTT; CDR3aa: CASSRVQGAVGTNEKLFF; d_gene: TRBD1; v_gene: TRBV14; abundance: NA; j_gene: TRBJ1-4
CDR3nt: TGCGCCAGCGGCACCGATGCTCTCTATGGCTACACCTTC; CDR3aa: CASGTDALYGYTF; d_gene: NA; v_gene: TRBV5-1; abundance: once; j_gene: TRBJ1-2
CDR3nt: TGTGCCAGCAGTTACTCATCCCCTTCCGGTTCACCCCTCCACTTT; CDR3aa: CASSYSSPSGSPLHF; d_gene: NA; v_gene: TRBV6-5; abundance: NA; j_gene: TRBJ1-6
CDR3nt: TGTGCCAGCAGCTTAACTGGAGGAATTGAGCAGTTCTTC; CDR3aa: CASSLTGGIEQFF; d_gene: NA; v_gene: TRBV7-3; abundance: NA; j_gene: TRBJ2-1
CDR3nt: TGTGCCAGTAGTATACACTCTGGGGCCAACGTCCTGACTTTC; CDR3aa: CASSIHSGANVLTF; d_gene: NA; v_gene: TRBV19; abundance: NA; j_gene: TRBJ2-6
CDR3nt: TGTGCCAGCAGTACCGGACTAGCGGGGGTCTATGAGCAGTTCTTC; CDR3aa: CASSTGLAGVYEQFF; d_gene: TRBD2; v_gene: TRBV27; abundance: NA; j_gene: TRBJ2-1
CDR3nt: TGCGCCAGCAGCTTTCTAGCGGGGGGGTGGAATGAGCAGTTCTTC; CDR3aa: CASSFLAGGWNEQFF; d_gene: TRBD2; v_gene: TRBV5-1; abundance: NA; j_gene: TRBJ2-1
CDR3nt: TGCGCCAGCAGCTTGGAGCCGGGACTAGCGGGGGCCTACAATGAGCAGTTCTTC; CDR3aa: CASSLEPGLAGAYNEQFF; d_gene: TRBD2; v_gene: TRBV5-1; abundance: NA; j_gene: TRBJ2-1